This entry features one T cell receptor (beta chain) sequence. Its target is unknown. 13 Jbeta primers and 60 Vbeta primers were used for the PCR. The table came from immunoSEQ multiplex PCR; TCRdb's copy has only in-frame clones and leaves some out. Of some 150,000 clones listed, about four fifths are singletons. Each donor was nominally healthy when sampled (though unrecorded immune exposures were likely). The sample comes from a study of cytomegalovirus exposure and HLA in healthy donors. Across the study: Earlier work reported around 110 million unique TCR beta sequences from roughly 180 million T cells.

Study-level findings and limits: In vitro confirmation showed a few CMV-associated chains to be CMV antigen specific.

The sequenced material came from PBMCs. This clonotype originated in a man under 40 in good health and CMV-seronegative.

For the CDR3, the DNA is TGTGCCAGCCACAGGGGGCCTGGAGAGCCCCAGCATTTT. It is translated as CASHRGPGEPQHF. This chain joins TRBV5-4 and TRBJ1-5, with TRBD1 matching 9 bases. The CDR3 contains 13 residues. CDR1 and CDR2 (germline): SGHNT, YYREEE (reference sequence). V gave up 7 bases and J gave up 8 bases; unmatched junction bases: 7.